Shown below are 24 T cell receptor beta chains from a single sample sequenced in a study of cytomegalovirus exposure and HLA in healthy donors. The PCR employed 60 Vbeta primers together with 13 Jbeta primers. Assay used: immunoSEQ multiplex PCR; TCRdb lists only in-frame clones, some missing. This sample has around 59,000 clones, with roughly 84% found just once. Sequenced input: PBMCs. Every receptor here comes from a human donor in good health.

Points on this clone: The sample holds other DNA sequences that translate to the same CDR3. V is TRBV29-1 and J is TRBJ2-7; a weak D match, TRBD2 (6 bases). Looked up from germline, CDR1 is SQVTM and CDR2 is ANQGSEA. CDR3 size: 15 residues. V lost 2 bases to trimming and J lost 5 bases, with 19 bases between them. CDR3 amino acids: CSVELFVGRGNEQYF. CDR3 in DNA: TGCAGCGTTGAACTCTTCGTTGGGCGGGGAAACGAGCAGTACTTC.

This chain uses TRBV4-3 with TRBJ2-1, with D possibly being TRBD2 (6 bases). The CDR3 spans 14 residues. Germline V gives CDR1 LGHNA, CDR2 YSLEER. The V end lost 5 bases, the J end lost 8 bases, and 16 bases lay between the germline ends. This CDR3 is CASSLRVSGDEQFF. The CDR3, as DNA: TGCGCCAGCAGCTTGCGGGTTTCGGGGGATGAGCAGTTCTTC.

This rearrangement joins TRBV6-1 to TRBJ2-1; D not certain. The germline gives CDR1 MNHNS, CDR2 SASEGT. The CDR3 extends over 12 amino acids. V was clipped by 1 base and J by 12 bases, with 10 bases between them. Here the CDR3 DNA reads TGTGCCAGCAGTGAAGGATTTCTAGGGCAGTTCTTC. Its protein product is CASSEGFLGQFF.

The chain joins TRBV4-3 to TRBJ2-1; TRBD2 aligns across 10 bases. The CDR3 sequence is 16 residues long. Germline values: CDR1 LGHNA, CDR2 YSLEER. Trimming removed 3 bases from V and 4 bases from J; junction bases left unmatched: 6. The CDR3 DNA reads TGCGCCAGCAGCCAGGACACTAGCGGGGAGTACAATGAGCAGTTCTTC. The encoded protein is CASSQDTSGEYNEQFF.

DNA for the CDR3: TGTGCCAGCAGCTTAGTGGTCGGGAGGACAGCCTACAATGAGCAGTTCTTC. It is translated as CASSLVVGRTAYNEQFF. The V gene is TRBV7-2, the J gene TRBJ2-1; possible D gene TRBD2, 7 bases. CDR3 length: 17 residues. Germline CDR1 SGHTA, CDR2 FQGNSA. V was trimmed by 1 base and J by 2 bases, leaving 15 bases between them.

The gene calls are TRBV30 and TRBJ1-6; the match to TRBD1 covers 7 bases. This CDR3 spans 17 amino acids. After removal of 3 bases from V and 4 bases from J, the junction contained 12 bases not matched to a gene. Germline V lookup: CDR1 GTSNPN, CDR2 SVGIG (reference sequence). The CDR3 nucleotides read TGTGCCTGGAGGGCCAAACTCCGGGACAGTTATAATTCACCCCTCCACTTT. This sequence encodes CAWRAKLRDSYNSPLHF.

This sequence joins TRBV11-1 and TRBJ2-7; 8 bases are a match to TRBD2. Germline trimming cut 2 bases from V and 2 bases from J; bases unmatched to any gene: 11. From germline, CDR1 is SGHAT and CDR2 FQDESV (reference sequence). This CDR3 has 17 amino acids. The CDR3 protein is CASSLYPVTSGAYEQYF. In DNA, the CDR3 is TGTGCCAGCAGCTTATACCCCGTAACTAGCGGAGCCTACGAGCAGTACTTC.

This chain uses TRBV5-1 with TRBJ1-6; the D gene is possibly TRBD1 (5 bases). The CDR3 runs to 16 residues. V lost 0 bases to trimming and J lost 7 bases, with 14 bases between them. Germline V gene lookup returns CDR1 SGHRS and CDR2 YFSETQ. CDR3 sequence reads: CASSLEGALGNSPLHF. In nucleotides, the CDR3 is TGCGCCAGCAGCTTGGAAGGGGCGCTTGGAAATTCACCCCTCCACTTT.

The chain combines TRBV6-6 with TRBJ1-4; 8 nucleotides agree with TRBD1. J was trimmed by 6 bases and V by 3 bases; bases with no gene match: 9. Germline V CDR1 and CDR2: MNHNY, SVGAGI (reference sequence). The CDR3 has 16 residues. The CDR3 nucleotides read TGTGCCAGCAGTTATGATCAGGGGGCTTCCGATGAAAAACTGTTTTTT. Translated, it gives CASSYDQGASDEKLFF.

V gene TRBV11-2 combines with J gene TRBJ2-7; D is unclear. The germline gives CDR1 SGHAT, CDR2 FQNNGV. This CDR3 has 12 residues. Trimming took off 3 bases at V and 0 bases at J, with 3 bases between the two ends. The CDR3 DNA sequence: TGTGCCAGCAGCTTCGTCTCCTACGAGCAGTACTTC. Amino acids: CASSFVSYEQYF.

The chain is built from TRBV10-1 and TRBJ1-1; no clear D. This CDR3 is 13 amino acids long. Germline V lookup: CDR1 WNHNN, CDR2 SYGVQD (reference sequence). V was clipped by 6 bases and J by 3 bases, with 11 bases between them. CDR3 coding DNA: TGCGCCAGCAGAGCTAGTTTGGACACTGAAGCTTTCTTT. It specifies CASRASLDTEAFF.

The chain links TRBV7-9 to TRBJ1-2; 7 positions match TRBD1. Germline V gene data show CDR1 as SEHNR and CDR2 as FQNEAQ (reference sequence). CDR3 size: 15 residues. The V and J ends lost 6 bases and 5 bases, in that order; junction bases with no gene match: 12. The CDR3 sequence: CASSFTGTADYGYTF. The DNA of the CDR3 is TGTGCCAGCAGTTTCACCGGGACAGCAGATTATGGCTACACCTTC.

CDR3 residues: CASSVLAGGPLNIQYF. For the CDR3, the DNA is TGTGCCAGCAGCGTGTTAGCGGGGGGGCCTCTGAACATTCAGTACTTC. V usage is TRBV9 and J usage is TRBJ2-4; 11 bases agree with TRBD2. Germline-derived CDR1 and CDR2 are SGDLS and YYNGEE. CDR3 size: 16 residues. V lost 2 bases to trimming and J lost 7 bases; unmatched junction nucleotides: 8.

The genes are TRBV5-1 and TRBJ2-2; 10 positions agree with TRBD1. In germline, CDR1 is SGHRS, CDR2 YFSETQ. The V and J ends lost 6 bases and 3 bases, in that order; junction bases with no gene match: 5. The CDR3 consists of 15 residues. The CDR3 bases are TGCGCCAGCACCCGGGACAGGGGAGACACCGGGGAGCTGTTTTTT. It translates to CASTRDRGDTGELFF.

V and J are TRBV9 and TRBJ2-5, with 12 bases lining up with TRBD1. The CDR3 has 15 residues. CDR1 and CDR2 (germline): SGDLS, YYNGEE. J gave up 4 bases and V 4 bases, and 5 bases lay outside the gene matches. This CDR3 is CASSRDRGRLETQYF. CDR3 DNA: TGTGCCAGCAGCCGGGACAGGGGGCGCTTAGAGACCCAGTACTTC.

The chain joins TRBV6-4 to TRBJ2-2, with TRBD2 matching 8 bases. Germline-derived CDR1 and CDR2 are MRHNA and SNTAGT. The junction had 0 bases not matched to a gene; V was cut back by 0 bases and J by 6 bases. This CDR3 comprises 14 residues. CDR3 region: CASSDSRGAGELFF. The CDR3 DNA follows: TGTGCCAGCAGTGACTCGCGGGGGGCCGGGGAGCTGTTTTTT.

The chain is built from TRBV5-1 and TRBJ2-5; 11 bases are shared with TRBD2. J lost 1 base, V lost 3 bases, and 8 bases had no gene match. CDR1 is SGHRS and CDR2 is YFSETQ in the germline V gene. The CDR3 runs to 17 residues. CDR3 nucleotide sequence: TGCGCCAGCAGCTCGATACTCACTAGCGGGAGCCAAGAGACCCAGTACTTC. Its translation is CASSSILTSGSQETQYF. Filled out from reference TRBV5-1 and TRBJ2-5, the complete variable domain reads KAGVTQTPRYLIKTRGQQVTLSCSPISGHRSVSWYQQTPGQGLQFLFEYFSETQRNKGNFPGRFSGRQFSNSRSEMNVSTLELGDSALYLCASSSILTSGSQETQYFGPGTRLLVL.

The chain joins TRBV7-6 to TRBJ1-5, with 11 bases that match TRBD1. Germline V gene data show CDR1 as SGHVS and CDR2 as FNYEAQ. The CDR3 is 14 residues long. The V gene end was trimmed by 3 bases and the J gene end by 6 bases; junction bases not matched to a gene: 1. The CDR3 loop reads CASSLGQGGQPQHF. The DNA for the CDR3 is TGTGCCAGCAGCTTGGGACAGGGGGGTCAGCCCCAGCATTTT.

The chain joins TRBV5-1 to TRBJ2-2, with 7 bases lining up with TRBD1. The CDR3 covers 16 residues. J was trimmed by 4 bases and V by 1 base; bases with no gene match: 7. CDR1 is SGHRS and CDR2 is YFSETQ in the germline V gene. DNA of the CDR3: TGCGCCAGCAGCTTGCTAGGGACAGAACTCACCGGGGAGCTGTTTTTT. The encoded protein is CASSLLGTELTGELFF. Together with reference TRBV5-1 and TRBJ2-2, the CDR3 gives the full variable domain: KAGVTQTPRYLIKTRGQQVTLSCSPISGHRSVSWYQQTPGQGLQFLFEYFSETQRNKGNFPGRFSGRQFSNSRSEMNVSTLELGDSALYLCASSLLGTELTGELFFGEGSRLTVL.

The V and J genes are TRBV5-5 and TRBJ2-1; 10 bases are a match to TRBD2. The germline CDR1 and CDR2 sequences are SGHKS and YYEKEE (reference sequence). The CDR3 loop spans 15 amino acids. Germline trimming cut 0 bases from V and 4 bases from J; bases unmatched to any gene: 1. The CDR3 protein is CASSLGGLAYNEQFF. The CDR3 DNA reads TGTGCCAGCAGCTTGGGGGGACTAGCGTACAATGAGCAGTTCTTC.

For the CDR3, the DNA is TGTGCCATCAGTGAGGGTCGCGGGGAGACCCAGTACTTC. The encoded protein is CAISEGRGETQYF. The chain links TRBV10-3 to TRBJ2-5, with D possibly TRBD2 on 5 matching bases. The germline V and J ends were trimmed by 2 bases and 5 bases, with 9 bases remaining between them. The CDR3 extends over 13 amino acids. Germline CDR1 ENHRY, CDR2 SYGVKD.

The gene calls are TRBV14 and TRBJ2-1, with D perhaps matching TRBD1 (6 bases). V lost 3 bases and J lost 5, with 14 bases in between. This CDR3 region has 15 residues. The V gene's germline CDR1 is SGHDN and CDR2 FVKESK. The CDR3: CASSHPDQGHNEQFF. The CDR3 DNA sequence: TGTGCCAGCAGCCATCCTGATCAGGGGCACAATGAGCAGTTCTTC.

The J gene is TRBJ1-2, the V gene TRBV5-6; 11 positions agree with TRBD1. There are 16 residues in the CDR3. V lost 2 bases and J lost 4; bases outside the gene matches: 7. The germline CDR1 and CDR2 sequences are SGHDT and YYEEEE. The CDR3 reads CASSLTGTGGAYGYTF. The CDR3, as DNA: TGTGCCAGCAGCTTAACCGGGACAGGGGGGGCCTATGGCTACACCTTC.

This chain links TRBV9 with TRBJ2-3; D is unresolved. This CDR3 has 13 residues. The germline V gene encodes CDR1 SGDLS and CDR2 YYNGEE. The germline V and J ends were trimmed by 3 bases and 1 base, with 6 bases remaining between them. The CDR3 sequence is CASSESGTDTQYF. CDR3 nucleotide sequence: TGTGCCAGCAGCGAGTCAGGCACAGATACGCAGTATTTT.